These 21 T cell receptor beta chains were all obtained from the same sample, sequenced in a study of blood T cell repertoires in COVID-19. Method: immunoSEQ multiplex PCR; TCRdb's copy keeps in-frame clones and lacks some. The sample contains fewer than 200,000 clones, 70% to 90% of which appear only once. Sequenced material: peripheral blood. These receptors were collected from a middle-aged man with acute or convalescent COVID-19.

The chain recombines TRBV27 with TRBJ2-7, with 8 nucleotides matching TRBD1. CDR3 length: 14 amino acids. Trimming removed 8 bases from V and 7 bases from J; junction bases left unmatched: 13. Germline assignment: CDR1 MNHEY and CDR2 SMNVEV (reference sequence). CDR3 sequence (DNA): TGTGCCAGCGGAATCGACAGGGGTGTTTCGGAGCAGTACTTC. Protein: CASGIDRGVSEQYF.

A single count supports this clone. This chain uses TRBV2 with TRBJ1-4, with a tentative D call TRBD1 (5 bases). V lost 7 bases, J lost 0 bases, and 12 bases lay in between. The germline V gene encodes CDR1 SNHLY and CDR2 FYNNEI. The CDR3 length is 15 residues. The CDR3 protein is CASNMWGATNEKLFF. The DNA for the CDR3 is TGTGCCAGCAACATGTGGGGGGCAACTAATGAAAAACTGTTTTTT.

The chain joins TRBV7-9 to TRBJ1-1; weak D call: TRBD1 (5 bases). The V gene lost 1 base and the J gene lost 2 bases, with 8 bases spanning the gap. The length of the CDR3 is 14 residues. Germline V gives CDR1 SEHNR, CDR2 FQNEAQ (reference sequence). Here the CDR3 reads CASSLGQINTEAFF. The DNA of the CDR3 is TGTGCCAGCAGCTTAGGACAGATCAACACTGAAGCTTTCTTT. Variable domain in full (rest from reference TRBV7-9 and TRBJ1-1): DTGVSQNPRHKITKRGQNVTFRCDPISEHNRLYWYRQTLGQGPEFLTYFQNEAQLEKSRLLSDRFSAERPKGSFSTLEIQRTEQGDSAMYLCASSLGQINTEAFFGQGTRLTVV.

V and J are TRBV30 and TRBJ1-2, with D maybe TRBD1 (6 bases). Trimming stripped 3 bases from V and 5 bases from J, with 16 bases between. CDR3 length: 14 residues. Germline V gives CDR1 GTSNPN, CDR2 SVGIG (reference sequence). Written as DNA, the CDR3 is TGTGCCTGGAGAATTTCGACAGGACCGTATGGCTACACCTTC. Translation gives CAWRISTGPYGYTF.

This chain links TRBV6-2 or TRBV6-3 with TRBJ2-7, with D possibly being TRBD2 (5 bases). Looked up from germline, CDR1 is MNHEY and CDR2 is SVGEGT. V gave up 0 bases and J gave up 6 bases, with 15 bases separating them. The CDR3 has 15 residues. CDR3 in DNA: TGTGCCAGCAGTTACTCGACCGGGGTACTACTCGAGCAGTACTTC. Its protein is CASSYSTGVLLEQYF.

The V and J genes are TRBV6-1 and TRBJ1-2; 7 bases are a match to TRBD1. Germline trimming cut 5 bases from V and 5 bases from J; bases unmatched to any gene: 5. The CDR3 spans 13 residues. The V gene's germline CDR1 is MNHNS and CDR2 SASEGT. CDR3 DNA: TGTGCCAGCAGTTCAGAGGGGGCTTATGGCTACACCTTC. It translates to CASSSEGAYGYTF.

This chain uses TRBV11-3 with TRBJ2-3; tentative D call: TRBD1 (5 bases). Trimming removed 1 base at V and 6 bases at J, with 11 bases between. The germline gives CDR1 SGHNT, CDR2 YENEEA. This CDR3 comprises 14 residues. In DNA form, the CDR3 reads TGTGCCAGCAGCTTAGGACAGCCCGGGGATACGCAGTATTTT. Its protein product is CASSLGQPGDTQYF.

V gene TRBV30 combines with J gene TRBJ1-6; TRBD1 is a possible D gene (6 bases). Germline CDR1 is GTSNPN and CDR2 is SVGIG (reference sequence). CDR3 length equals 17 residues. V was cut by 0 bases and J by 7 bases, with 19 bases left in between. The CDR3 loop reads CAWSVSLRGRGNSPLHF. The CDR3 coding sequence is TGTGCCTGGAGTGTCTCCCTCAGGGGAAGGGGGAATTCACCCCTCCACTTT.

The chain employs TRBV5-1 and TRBJ2-1; D gene unclear. The V gene's germline CDR1 is SGHRS and CDR2 YFSETQ. Deletions cut 4 bases from V and 0 bases from J, with 11 bases between. The CDR3 runs to 15 residues. DNA of the CDR3: TGCGCCAGCAGCCCGGGTACGAGCTCCTACAATGAGCAGTTCTTC. Amino acid sequence: CASSPGTSSYNEQFF.

The chain recombines TRBV7-9 with TRBJ1-1; the D gene is possibly TRBD1 (6 bases). This CDR3 has 13 amino acids. The germline V gene encodes CDR1 SEHNR and CDR2 FQNEAQ (reference sequence). V gave up 5 bases and J gave up 5 bases, with 12 bases separating them. The CDR3 spells CASSPPGETEAFF. CDR3 nucleotides: TGTGCCAGCAGCCCGCCAGGGGAGACTGAAGCTTTCTTT.

The chain links TRBV11-2 to TRBJ2-3; 15 bases agree with TRBD2. V gave up 4 bases and J gave up 4 bases; unmatched junction bases: 9. CDR1 and CDR2 (germline): SGHAT, FQNNGV. This CDR3 spans 18 amino acids. CDR3 residues: CASSSGTSGGPGADTQYF. The CDR3 DNA follows: TGTGCCAGCAGCTCCGGGACTAGCGGGGGGCCCGGTGCAGATACGCAGTATTTT.

The chain recombines TRBV28 with TRBJ2-7, with 7 bases that match TRBD1. Germline loops: CDR1 MDHEN, CDR2 SYDVKM. The CDR3 has 14 amino acids. J lost 4 bases, V lost 3 bases, and 6 bases had no gene match. CDR3 DNA: TGTGCCAGCAGTTTCTCAGGGGGACCTTACGAGCAGTACTTC. Residues: CASSFSGGPYEQYF. Full variable domain (remainder filled in from reference TRBV28 and TRBJ2-7): DVKVTQSSRYLVKRTGEKVFLECVQDMDHENMFWYRQDPGLGLRLIYFSYDVKMKEKGDIPEGYSVSREKKERFSLILESASTNQTSMYLCASSFSGGPYEQYFGPGTRLTVT.

The V gene is TRBV5-1, the J gene TRBJ2-7; D is perhaps TRBD2 (6 bases). The CDR3 runs to 14 residues. The ends were cut back, 1 base at V and 3 bases at J, with 11 bases in the middle. Germline CDR1 and CDR2: SGHRS and YFSETQ. The CDR3: CASSLMGGDYEQYF. CDR3 DNA: TGCGCCAGCAGCTTGATGGGCGGGGACTACGAGCAGTACTTC.

The V and J genes are TRBV11-2 and TRBJ1-2; D not resolved. Trimming cost V 5 bases and J 1 base, with 8 bases left between them. Germline loops: CDR1 SGHAT, CDR2 FQNNGV. The CDR3 runs to 13 residues. The CDR3 DNA reads as TGTGCCAGCAGCCTCGGGAATAACTATGGCTACACCTTC. Protein product: CASSLGNNYGYTF.

J is TRBJ1-2 and V is TRBV29-1; 8 nucleotides align to TRBD1. The CDR3 runs 11 residues. The ends lost 8 bases at V and 7 bases at J; junction bases unmatched: 6. The germline gives CDR1 SQVTM, CDR2 ANQGSEA. CDR3 residues: CSTTGGGGYTF. As DNA, the CDR3 is TGCAGCACCACAGGGGGAGGTGGCTACACCTTC.

The rearrangement joins TRBV3-1 (or the pseudogene TRBV3-2) to TRBJ1-1, with a weak D call TRBD1 (6 bases). The CDR3 is 17 amino acids. CDR1 is LGHDT and CDR2 is YNNKEL in the germline V gene (reference sequence). Trimming took off 1 base at V and 1 base at J, with 16 bases between the two ends. The CDR3 here is CASSQGGGVRRNTEAFF. For the CDR3, the DNA is TGTGCCAGCAGCCAAGGGGGGGGCGTCAGGAGGAACACTGAAGCTTTCTTT.

This clone was seen a handful of times. The chain carries TRBV5-7 and TRBJ1-2; D is perhaps TRBD1 (6 bases). TRBV5-7 is an open reading frame, and its role is uncertain. The CDR3 extends over 14 amino acids. Trimming took off 9 bases at V and 2 bases at J, with 17 bases between the two ends. The CDR3 coding sequence is TGTGCCACCAGAGGGGGGGGGAACAACTATGGCTACACCTTC. The encoded protein is CATRGGGNNYGYTF.

This chain joins TRBV5-4 and TRBJ2-5; perhaps TRBD2 as D (7 bases). V gave up 0 bases and J gave up 1 base, with 13 bases separating them. The CDR3 covers 16 residues. CDR1 and CDR2 (germline): SGHNT, YYREEE (reference sequence). The CDR3 reads CASSLAGGHSQETQYF. The CDR3 DNA is TGTGCCAGCAGCTTGGCCGGGGGGCACAGCCAAGAGACCCAGTACTTC. Complete variable domain (other parts from reference TRBV5-4 and TRBJ2-5): ETGVTQSPTHLIKTRGQQVTLRCSSQSGHNTVSWYQQALGQGPQFIFQYYREEENGRGNFPPRFSGLQFPNYSSELNVNALELDDSALYLCASSLAGGHSQETQYFGPGTRLLVL.

V usage is TRBV7-9 and J usage is TRBJ2-7, with D hard to call. Trimming removed 5 bases from V and 0 bases from J, with 11 bases in between. CDR3 length: 14 residues. Per the germline V gene, CDR1 is SEHNR and CDR2 is FQNEAQ (reference sequence). The CDR3 sequence is CASSEQMNSYEQYF. As DNA, the CDR3 is TGTGCCAGCAGCGAACAAATGAACTCCTACGAGCAGTACTTC. The full variable domain, rest sourced from reference TRBV7-9 and TRBJ2-7, is DTGVSQNPRHKITKRGQNVTFRCDPISEHNRLYWYRQTLGQGPEFLTYFQNEAQLEKSRLLSDRFSAERPKGSFSTLEIQRTEQGDSAMYLCASSEQMNSYEQYFGPGTRLTVT.

The gene calls are TRBV5-6 and TRBJ2-7; 8 bases map to TRBD2. With 0 bases clipped from V and 3 bases from J, the junction kept 8 bases outside the gene matches. Looked up from germline, CDR1 is SGHDT and CDR2 is YYEEEE. The CDR3 consists of 16 residues. The CDR3 coding sequence is TGTGCCAGCAGCTTGGGACCCGGGACTAGAGGCTACGAGCAGTACTTC. Amino acid sequence: CASSLGPGTRGYEQYF.

V gene TRBV19 combines with J gene TRBJ1-5; D is undetermined. V lost 1 base and J 2 bases, leaving 3 bases between the germline ends. Per germline, CDR1 LNHDA and CDR2 SQIVND (reference sequence). This CDR3 comprises 13 residues. The CDR3 region is CASSIAGNQPQHF. CDR3 bases: TGTGCCAGTAGTATAGCCGGCAATCAGCCCCAGCATTTT.